Described below is a single T cell receptor beta chain sequence and its context. The CDR3 has 17 amino acids. Germline values: CDR1 LNHDA, CDR2 SQIVND (reference sequence). V trimming: 5 bases; J trimming: 6 bases; junction bases outside the gene matches: 14. TCRdb's table, derived via immunoSEQ multiplex PCR, lists solely in-frame clones and lacks some. The sample has 3,000 to 4,000 clones; approximately 78% are singletons. The treatment: preoperative locoregional IRX-2 cytokine immunotherapy. Patients received preoperative, locoregional IRX-2 cytokine immunotherapy in a phase Ib study. These data originate in a study of preoperative IRX-2 immunotherapy in early breast cancer.

The chain is built from TRBV19 and TRBJ2-2, with 8 bases fitting TRBD1. The sequences come from tumor tissue, collected after IRX-2 immunotherapy. This TCR came from a human donor with breast cancer. The CDR3 bases are TGTGCCAGTAGTCTCACTTACCGGACAGGGTTTTCCGGGGAGCTGTTTTTT. This gives the protein CASSLTYRTGFSGELFF.